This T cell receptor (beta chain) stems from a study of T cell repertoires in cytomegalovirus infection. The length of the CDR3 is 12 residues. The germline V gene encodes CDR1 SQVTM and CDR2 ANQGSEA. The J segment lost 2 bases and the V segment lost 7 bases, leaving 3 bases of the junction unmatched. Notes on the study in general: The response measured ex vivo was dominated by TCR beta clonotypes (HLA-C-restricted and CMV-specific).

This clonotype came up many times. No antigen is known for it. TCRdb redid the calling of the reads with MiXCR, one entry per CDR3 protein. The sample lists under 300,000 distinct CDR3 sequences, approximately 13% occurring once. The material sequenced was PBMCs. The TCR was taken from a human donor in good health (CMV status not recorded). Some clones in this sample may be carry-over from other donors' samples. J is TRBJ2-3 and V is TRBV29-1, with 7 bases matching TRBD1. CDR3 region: CSGGQSTDTQYF. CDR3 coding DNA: TGCAGCGGGGGACAGTCCACAGATACGCAGTATTTT.